One and the same sample provided the 6 T cell receptor beta chains below, sequenced in a study of T cells in localized non-small cell lung cancer. Sequenced by immunoSEQ multiplex PCR; TCRdb stores in-frame clones only, minus some. The data hold around 36,000 clones, with 70% to 80% observed a single time. Source: PBMCs, taken before any cancer treatment. These receptors originate from a woman aged 40-70 years with stage II squamous cell lung carcinoma.

The V gene is TRBV21-1, the J gene TRBJ2-6; the table's TRBD1 call for D was not verified on the DNA. TRBV21-1 corresponds to a pseudogene. This CDR3 is built from 15 residues. The CDR3 bases are TGTGCCAGCAGCAAACAGGGGACCGGGGCCAACGTCCTGACTTTC. This gives the protein CASSKQGTGANVLTF.

This clone was counted only a few times. The chain links TRBV19 to TRBJ2-2; no reliable D call. From germline, CDR1 is LNHDA and CDR2 SQIVND (reference sequence). The CDR3 sequence is 12 residues long. The V end was cut by 1 base, the J end by 6 bases, with 3 bases between. The CDR3 loop is CASSIAPGELFF. The CDR3 DNA sequence: TGTGCCAGTAGTATAGCCCCCGGGGAGCTGTTTTTT.

The chain couples TRBV7-8 to TRBJ1-1; D might be TRBD1 (6 bases). The V end lost 4 bases, the J end lost 5 bases, and 14 bases lay between the germline ends. The length of the CDR3 is 14 residues. Germline-derived CDR1 and CDR2 are SGHVS and FQNEAQ. In nucleotides, the CDR3 is TGTGCCAGCAGCTCGACCCGGGGGCTAACTGAAGCTTTCTTT. Translation: CASSSTRGLTEAFF.

V gene TRBV5-1 combines with J gene TRBJ2-1, with a possible D match to TRBD1 (7 bases). The V and J ends lost 0 bases and 4 bases respectively, with 11 bases between them. The V gene's germline CDR1 is SGHRS and CDR2 YFSETQ. The CDR3 sequence is 15 residues long. The CDR3 coding sequence is TGCGCCAGCAGCTTGGATCAGGGGGGATACAATGAGCAGTTCTTC. Its protein product is CASSLDQGGYNEQFF.

The chain carries TRBV4-3 and TRBJ2-5; 14 bases align to TRBD2. Germline-derived CDR1 and CDR2 are LGHNA and YSLEER. J lost 5 bases, V lost 5 bases, and 10 bases had no gene match. The CDR3 covers 17 residues. The CDR3 here is CASSARLAGGLGETQYF. The CDR3 coding sequence is TGCGCCAGCAGCGCCCGACTAGCGGGAGGGTTGGGGGAGACCCAGTACTTC.

The rearrangement uses TRBV4-1 and TRBJ1-1; TRBD1 might be the D (5 bases). Deletions cut 1 base from V and 2 bases from J, with 14 bases between. The V gene's germline CDR1 is MGHRA and CDR2 YSYEKL. The CDR3 sequence is 16 residues long. CDR3 region: CASSQAGVTSNTEAFF. The CDR3 DNA reads TGCGCCAGCAGCCAAGCGGGGGTAACGTCAAACACTGAAGCTTTCTTT.